What follows are 3 T cell receptor beta chains derived from one specimen sequenced in a study of T cell repertoires in cytomegalovirus infection. TCRdb fed the reads into MiXCR, producing one record per CDR3 protein. The sample includes 100,000 to 150,000 distinct CDR3 sequences, 20% to 30% of them seen just once. These TCRs' antigens remain unknown. The sequenced sample was PBMCs, sequenced either directly or after in vitro stimulation (not recorded which). The receptors shown here come from a human donor in good health (CMV status not recorded). Some clones in this sample may be carry-over from other donors' samples.

This clonotype was detected only a few times. J is TRBJ2-3 and V is TRBV7-9; possibly TRBD1 for D (5 bases). This CDR3 is 17 amino acids long. Germline assignment: CDR1 SEHNR and CDR2 FQNEAQ (reference sequence). Between the trimmed V and J ends, which lost 2 bases and 1 base, there was a span of 16 bases. DNA for the CDR3: TGTGCCAGCAGCTTATATTCGGCAGGGATCGGCACAGATACGCAGTATTTT. Translating it yields CASSLYSAGIGTDTQYF. Drawing the rest from reference TRBV7-9 and TRBJ2-3, the complete variable domain is DTGVSQNPRHKITKRGQNVTFRCDPISEHNRLYWYRQTLGQGPEFLTYFQNEAQLEKSRLLSDRFSAERPKGSFSTLEIQRTEQGDSAMYLCASSLYSAGIGTDTQYFGPGTRLTVL.

The CDR3 DNA follows: TGTGCCAGTAAGAAAGGGACAGGGGGCGCCGGCTTCGCTGAAGCTTTCTTT. Its translation is CASKKGTGGAGFAEAFF. V and J are TRBV19 and TRBJ1-1; TRBD1 matches at 12 bases. Germline CDR1 is LNHDA and CDR2 is SQIVND (reference sequence). This CDR3 is built from 17 residues. Trimming removed 7 bases from V and 6 bases from J; junction bases left unmatched: 15.

The chain links TRBV29-1 to TRBJ2-1, with 11 nucleotides matching TRBD2. CDR1 and CDR2 (germline): SQVTM, ANQGSEA. V shed 6 bases, J shed 7 bases, and the junction held 5 bases outside the gene matches. The CDR3 totals 13 residues. The DNA of the CDR3 is TGCAGCGTCCTTAGCGGGAGGGGTAATGAGCAGTTCTTC. Its translation: CSVLSGRGNEQFF.